A selection of T cell receptor beta chains follows, all from one sample in a study of blood T cell repertoires in COVID-19. Some clones are missing from TCRdb's copy, which holds only in-frame ones; the method was immunoSEQ multiplex PCR. Of 300,000 to 450,000 clones listed, roughly 86% are singletons. The material sequenced was PBMCs or T cells enriched from blood (not recorded which). The source is a woman aged 25-40 years who had been exposed to COVID-19. CDR3s include the opening cysteine and the closing phenylalanine or tryptophan. The D gene is left open where the match is weak. Only part of the rows carry a size: once, few, many, or a class if the clone is expanded.

cdr3_aa cdr3_nt j_call d_call v_call clone_size
CASSLGGNTEAFF TGCGCCAGCAGCTTGGGCGGGAACACTGAAGCTTTCTTT TRBJ1-1 - TRBV5-1 -
CASSEASGRAIVTDTQYF TGTGCCAGCAGTGAAGCGAGCGGGAGGGCCATTGTCACAGATACGCAGTATTTT TRBJ2-3 TRBD2 TRBV2 -
CASSGRNQPQHF TGTGCCAGCAGCGGGAGGAATCAGCCCCAGCATTTT TRBJ1-5 - TRBV27 -
CASSPTWGREATQYF TGTGCCAGTAGTCCCACGTGGGGGAGGGAGGCTACGCAGTATTTT TRBJ2-3 TRBD2 TRBV19 -
CASSEFWTSGSYEQYF TGTGCCAGCAGTGAATTTTGGACTAGCGGATCCTACGAGCAGTACTTC TRBJ2-7 TRBD2 TRBV2 -
CASSLVAVDTQYF TGTGCCAGCAGTTTGGTTGCAGTTGATACGCAGTATTTT TRBJ2-3 - TRBV12-3/TRBV12-4 -
CASADPGQGADEQYF TGTGCCAGCGCAGACCCAGGACAGGGGGCCGACGAGCAGTACTTC TRBJ2-7 TRBD1 TRBV28 few
CASSPTGFGNEQFF TGTGCCAGCAGCCCTACAGGGTTTGGCAATGAGCAGTTCTTC TRBJ2-1 - TRBV5-6 -
CAGTGTSGFTSTDTQYF TGTGCCGGAACCGGGACTAGCGGGTTTACTAGCACAGATACGCAGTATTTT TRBJ2-3 TRBD2 TRBV2 -
CASSSSGRGGTDTQYF TGTGCCAGCAGTTCGAGCGGGAGGGGGGGCACAGATACGCAGTATTTT TRBJ2-3 TRBD2 TRBV28 -
CAISEDRGGETQYF TGTGCCATCAGTGAAGACAGGGGAGGGGAGACCCAGTACTTC TRBJ2-5 - TRBV10-3 once
CASSMLGSGLNTEAFF TGTGCCAGTAGTATGCTAGGGAGTGGACTGAACACTGAAGCTTTCTTT TRBJ1-1 - TRBV19 -
CASSQDPGGDNEQFF TGTGCCAGCAGCCAAGATCCGGGAGGAGACAATGAGCAGTTCTTC TRBJ2-1 TRBD2 TRBV3-1/TRBV3-2 -
CASSPLAGGPTDTQYF TGTGCCAGCTCACCACTGGCGGGAGGCCCCACAGATACGCAGTATTTT TRBJ2-3 TRBD2 TRBV18 -
CASTYRGGEKLFF TGCGCCAGCACCTACAGGGGGGGTGAAAAACTGTTTTTT TRBJ1-4 TRBD1 TRBV5-1 -
CAISESSSYGYTF TGTGCCATCAGTGAGTCGTCTAGTTATGGCTACACCTTC TRBJ1-2 - TRBV10-3 -
CASTRGGLGFGDTQYF TGCGCCAGCACCAGGGGCGGGCTTGGGTTTGGGGATACGCAGTATTTT TRBJ2-3 - TRBV10-2 -
CASSLSLAGGLSASYEQYF TGTGCCAGCAGTCTATCTCTAGCGGGAGGGCTTAGTGCCTCCTACGAGCAGTACTTC TRBJ2-7 TRBD2 TRBV28 -
CSVVEDLYEQYF TGCAGCGTTGTGGAGGACCTCTACGAGCAGTACTTC TRBJ2-7 - TRBV29-1 -
CSASSLAGYEQYF TGCAGTGCTAGTAGTCTAGCGGGCTACGAGCAGTACTTC TRBJ2-7 TRBD2 TRBV20-1 -
CATATSGSAGELFF TGCGCCACCGCGACTAGCGGGAGCGCCGGGGAGCTGTTTTTT TRBJ2-2 TRBD2 TRBV5-1 once
CASSYGGKDTGELFF TGTGCCAGCAGTTACGGGGGAAAGGACACCGGGGAGCTGTTTTTT TRBJ2-2 - TRBV28 -
CASSSPQQTPMNTEAFF TGTGCCAGCAGCTCGCCACAACAGACACCTATGAACACTGAAGCTTTCTTT TRBJ1-1 - TRBV11-3 -
CASSPRTGGNEKLFF TGTGCCAGCTCACCTCGGACAGGGGGGAATGAAAAACTGTTTTTT TRBJ1-4 TRBD1 TRBV18 -
CASSPRELGLSYGYTF TGTGCCAGCTCACCACGGGAACTAGGACTATCCTATGGCTACACCTTC TRBJ1-2 - TRBV18 -
CASSLSGVEYRREGRETQYF TGTGCCAGCAGCTTATCCGGAGTCGAGTATCGGCGGGAGGGCAGAGAGACCCAGTACTTC TRBJ2-5 TRBD2 TRBV7-3 -
CASSRTGSDTQYF TGTGCCAGTAGTAGGACAGGGTCGGATACGCAGTATTTT TRBJ2-3 TRBD1 TRBV19 -
CASSPTGGSQGYGYTF TGTGCCAGCTCACCAACAGGGGGCTCCCAAGGATATGGCTACACCTTC TRBJ1-2 TRBD1 TRBV18 -
CASSQDWASGSQEQFF TGCGCCAGCAGCCAAGATTGGGCTAGCGGGAGCCAGGAGCAGTTCTTC TRBJ2-1 TRBD2 TRBV4-1 -
CASSRDRQETQYF TGTGCCAGCAGCCGGGACAGGCAAGAGACCCAGTACTTC TRBJ2-5 TRBD1 TRBV7-8 -
CASRVGLAYNEQFF TGCGCCAGCAGGGTTGGACTAGCGTACAATGAGCAGTTCTTC TRBJ2-1 TRBD2 TRBV10-2 -
CASSEGTAGLPYEQYF TGCGCCAGCAGTGAGGGAACAGCGGGACTTCCCTACGAGCAGTACTTC TRBJ2-7 TRBD2 TRBV10-1 -
CASSPKAGGPIGNEQFF TGTGCCAGCAGCCCGAAAGCGGGAGGGCCAATCGGCAATGAGCAGTTCTTC TRBJ2-1 TRBD2 TRBV11-3 -
CASSVSTTGTSGRAGETQYF TGTGCCAGCAGCGTTTCAACCACCGGGACTAGCGGGAGGGCGGGGGAGACCCAGTACTTC TRBJ2-5 TRBD2 TRBV9 -